This record covers a single T cell receptor (beta chain). Its target is unknown. This sample is drawn from a study of cytomegalovirus exposure and HLA in healthy donors. About the research overall: An early release of data contained approximately 80 million unique TCRs, which came from HLA-typed donors.

Notes on the study in general: In a later analysis, a missense DCLRE1C variant was linked to TCR beta V- and J-gene trimming.

Researchers ran the PCR with 60 Vbeta and 13 Jbeta primers. Clones were sequenced by immunoSEQ multiplex PCR, and TCRdb holds only the in-frame ones, with some missing. This sample carries roughly 200,000 clones, about 80% of them seen once, and the ten largest clones take about 0.63%. The V gene lost 1 base and the J gene lost 0 bases, with 8 bases spanning the gap. Germline V gives CDR1 SQVTM, CDR2 ANQGSEA. CDR3 length: 14 amino acids. The chain has TRBV29-1 and TRBJ2-3; TRBD2 might be the D (6 bases). The sequencing sample was made of PBMCs. The receptor was isolated from a man aged 18 to 29 in good health and CMV-seronegative. The CDR3 DNA reads TGCAGCGTTGAAGGGCGGGGAAGCACAGATACGCAGTATTTT. Amino acids: CSVEGRGSTDTQYF.